Each of the 4 T cell receptor beta chains below was sequenced from the same sample in a study of regulatory T cells in long-lasting Graves disease. Arm-PCR with iRepertoire HTBI primers amplified the CDR3 regions for these TCR beta libraries. TCRdb independently ran MiXCR on the multiplex PCR reads; one entry per CDR3 protein. The table records roughly 560,000 distinct CDR3 sequences, around 12% of them present only once. Time point defined: newly diagnosed GD, antithyroid drugs for less than 3 months. PBMC-extracted RNA yielded the TCR library. These same data were also listed under a study on T cells in Graves' hyperthyroidism and ophthalmopathy.

The sample in question was peripheral blood mononuclear cells (PBMCs), obtained at new diagnosis, from a patient treated with antithyroid drugs. The receptor source for this set is a woman aged 25 to 39 with Graves disease.

The chain combines TRBV19 with TRBJ1-1; TRBD1 is a possible D gene (5 bases). The CDR3 is 15 residues long. Germline V CDR1 and CDR2: LNHDA, SQIVND (reference sequence). With 7 bases removed from V and 0 bases from J, the gap between germline ends came to 15 bases. CDR3 in amino acids: CASNLPGTVNTEAFF. As DNA, the CDR3 is TGTGCCAGTAACCTCCCCGGGACGGTGAACACTGAAGCTTTCTTT.

This clonotype was detected many times. The chain is built from TRBV3-1 and TRBJ2-1; TRBD1 agrees at 12 bases. After removal of 0 bases from V and 8 bases from J, the junction contained 20 bases not matched to a gene. The CDR3 sequence is 21 residues long. CDR1 and CDR2 (germline): LGHDT, YNNKEL (reference sequence). CDR3: CASSQDHPGQGAIAGEYEQFF. The CDR3 coding sequence is TGTGCCAGCAGCCAAGATCACCCGGGACAGGGGGCCATAGCGGGAGAATATGAGCAGTTCTTC.

This clonotype showed up many times. The chain recombines TRBV7-2 with TRBJ2-7, with 14 positions matching TRBD2. The germline CDR1 and CDR2 sequences are SGHTA and FQGNSA. The CDR3 is made up of 19 amino acids. The J segment lost 4 bases and the V segment lost 3 bases, leaving 14 bases of the junction unmatched. The CDR3 loop reads CASSFVEGGLAGEAYEQYF. The CDR3 DNA is TGTGCCAGCAGCTTCGTCGAAGGGGGACTAGCGGGAGAGGCTTACGAGCAGTACTTC. The full variable domain, in which reference TRBV7-2 and TRBJ2-7 provide the parts outside the CDR3, is GAGVSQSPSNKVTEKGKDVELRCDPISGHTALYWYRQSLGQGLEFLIYFQGNSAPDKSGLPSDRFSAERTGGSVSTLTIQRTQQEDSAVYLCASSFVEGGLAGEAYEQYFGPGTRLTVT.

This clonotype was detected many times. The chain is built from TRBV20-1 and TRBJ2-1, with 9 positions matching TRBD2. The CDR3 sequence is 16 residues long. The germline gives CDR1 DFQATT, CDR2 SNEGSKA (reference sequence). The V and J ends lost 1 base and 9 bases, in that order; junction bases with no gene match: 13. The CDR3 DNA sequence: TGCAGTGCTAGAGTATTGCGCGGGAGGGCTTCTTTTGAGCAGTTCTTC. Amino acid sequence: CSARVLRGRASFEQFF.